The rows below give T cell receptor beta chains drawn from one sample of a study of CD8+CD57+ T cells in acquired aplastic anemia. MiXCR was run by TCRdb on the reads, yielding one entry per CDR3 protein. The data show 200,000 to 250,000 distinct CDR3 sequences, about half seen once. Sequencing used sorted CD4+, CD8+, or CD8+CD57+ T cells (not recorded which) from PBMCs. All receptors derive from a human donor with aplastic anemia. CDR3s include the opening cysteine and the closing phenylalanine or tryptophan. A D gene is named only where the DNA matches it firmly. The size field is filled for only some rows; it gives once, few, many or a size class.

cdr3_nt: TGCAGCGCGTATCAGGGAACTGAAGCTTTCTTT
cdr3_aa: CSAYQGTEAFF
clone_size: NA
v_call: TRBV29-1
j_call: TRBJ1-1
d_call: NA

cdr3_nt: TGTGCCAGCAGTCTTTCCGCGGACAGCCTCTATGGCTACACCTTC
cdr3_aa: CASSLSADSLYGYTF
clone_size: many
v_call: TRBV12-3/TRBV12-4
j_call: TRBJ1-2
d_call: NA

cdr3_nt: TGTGCCACCAGCCGTACTTGGGGGCCGGGCAAAGAGCAGTACTTC
cdr3_aa: CATSRTWGPGKEQYF
clone_size: NA
v_call: TRBV15
j_call: TRBJ2-7
d_call: NA

cdr3_nt: TGTGCCAGTAACCCGGAGGGGCAGCCCTCTGGGGCCAACGTCCTGACTTTC
cdr3_aa: CASNPEGQPSGANVLTF
clone_size: many
v_call: TRBV19
j_call: TRBJ2-6
d_call: NA

cdr3_nt: TGCGCCAGCAGCTTGGGGTTGGGTTTCGATGGCGAGCAGTACTTC
cdr3_aa: CASSLGLGFDGEQYF
clone_size: once
v_call: TRBV5-1
j_call: TRBJ2-7
d_call: NA

cdr3_nt: TGTGCCAGCAGCGTAGGACAGGGGGCTCGAGAGACCCAGTACTTC
cdr3_aa: CASSVGQGARETQYF
clone_size: many
v_call: TRBV9
j_call: TRBJ2-5
d_call: TRBD1

cdr3_nt: TGTGCCAGTAGAAGGACAGAGCCCGGGGAGCTGTTTTTT
cdr3_aa: CASRRTEPGELFF
clone_size: NA
v_call: TRBV19
j_call: TRBJ2-2
d_call: NA

cdr3_nt: TGTGCCAGCACCGAGGGACCCACCGGGACAGATACGCAGTATTTT
cdr3_aa: CASTEGPTGTDTQYF
clone_size: many
v_call: TRBV7-8
j_call: TRBJ2-3
d_call: NA

cdr3_nt: TGTGCCAGCAGCGTAGGGACCCACCAGGGCCACAAAGACACCGGGGAGCTGTTTTTT
cdr3_aa: CASSVGTHQGHKDTGELFF
clone_size: many
v_call: TRBV9
j_call: TRBJ2-2
d_call: NA

cdr3_nt: TGTGCCAGCAGCTCTCGCCAGGGGAGGACAGATACGCAGTATTTT
cdr3_aa: CASSSRQGRTDTQYF
clone_size: many
v_call: TRBV11-2
j_call: TRBJ2-3
d_call: NA

cdr3_nt: TGTGCCAGAGGGGACAGGGGAACCGGGGAGCTGTTTTTT
cdr3_aa: CARGDRGTGELFF
clone_size: NA
v_call: TRBV2
j_call: TRBJ2-2
d_call: TRBD1

cdr3_nt: TGTGCCAGCAGCATGAGCCCGCAGTTCTTC
cdr3_aa: CASSMSPQFF
clone_size: NA
v_call: TRBV28
j_call: TRBJ2-1
d_call: NA

cdr3_nt: TGTGCCAGCTCAAACCTGGGACAGGGGTCGTACGAGCAGTACTTC
cdr3_aa: CASSNLGQGSYEQYF
clone_size: NA
v_call: TRBV5-6
j_call: TRBJ2-7
d_call: TRBD1

cdr3_nt: TGCAGTGCTTCCGAGCGGGACCCCCAAGAGACCCAGTACTTC
cdr3_aa: CSASERDPQETQYF
clone_size: NA
v_call: TRBV20-1
j_call: TRBJ2-5
d_call: TRBD2

cdr3_nt: TGTGCCAGCAGTCTGTACCAAGAGACCCAGTACTTC
cdr3_aa: CASSLYQETQYF
clone_size: NA
v_call: TRBV2
j_call: TRBJ2-5
d_call: NA

cdr3_nt: TGTGCCAGCAGCCAAAGGACAGGGGAACAGCCCCAGCATTTT
cdr3_aa: CASSQRTGEQPQHF
clone_size: few
v_call: TRBV3-1
j_call: TRBJ1-5
d_call: TRBD1

cdr3_nt: TGTGACAGCACCGGACTAGCGGGATACACCGGGGAGCTGCTTTTT
cdr3_aa: CDSTGLAGYTGELLF
clone_size: NA
v_call: TRBV2
j_call: TRBJ2-2
d_call: TRBD2